Listed below are T cell receptor beta chains from one sample, sequenced in a study of T cells in Graves' hyperthyroidism and ophthalmopathy. TCRdb analysed the multiplex PCR reads with MiXCR anew, one entry per CDR3 protein. The sample carries approximately 630,000 distinct CDR3 sequences, 15% to 20% recorded once. The sequenced sample was blood. These TCRs come from a woman aged 25 to 39 with Graves' hyperthyroidism. CDR3s include the opening cysteine and the closing phenylalanine or tryptophan. The order of the fields is V gene, CDR3 length, J gene, clone size, D gene, CDR3 DNA, CDR3 protein. The D gene is left open where the match is weak. The size field is filled for only some rows; it gives once, few, many or a size class.

>TRBV25-1|14|TRBJ2-3|few|TRBD2
TGTGCCAGCAGAGGACTAGCGTCCTTTGATACGCAGTATTTT
CASRGLASFDTQYF
>TRBV11-2|13|TRBJ1-1|many|-
TGTGCCAGCACCGTAGGTGGGGGAACTGAAGCTTTCTTT
CASTVGGGTEAFF
>TRBV19|15|TRBJ1-4|-|-
TGTGCCAGTAGTATGTTATGGACAACTAATGAAAAACTGTTTTTT
CASSMLWTTNEKLFF
>TRBV11-2|15|TRBJ2-5|many|-
TGTGCCAGCAGCTTTAACTACCGTGAGCAAGAGACCCAGTACTTC
CASSFNYREQETQYF
>TRBV5-5|15|TRBJ1-5|few|-
TGTGCCAGCAGCTTAGACAGCGCGAGCAATCAGCCCCAGCATTTT
CASSLDSASNQPQHF
>TRBV2|12|TRBJ1-2|few|-
TGTGCCAGCAGTGTACAGGGAACGTACTACACCTTC
CASSVQGTYYTF
>TRBV7-9|11|TRBJ2-1|-|-
TGTGCCAGCAGCTTAGGCCCGACGCAGTTCTTC
CASSLGPTQFF
>TRBV9|13|TRBJ2-2|few|-
TGTGCCAGCAGCCTAGCGCTAGACGGGGAGCTGTTTTTT
CASSLALDGELFF
>TRBV7-2|12|TRBJ2-1|many|-
TGTGCCAGCAGCCCCGCTAGGAATGAGCAGTTCTTC
CASSPARNEQFF
>TRBV4-2|14|TRBJ2-7|few|-
TGTGCCAGCAGCCCGACGGAGGGCGCCTACGAGCAGTACTTC
CASSPTEGAYEQYF
>TRBV20-1|10|TRBJ1-1|many|-
TGCAGTGCTAGAGATAGTCGGGCTTTCTTT
CSARDSRAFF
>TRBV28|17|TRBJ2-1|many|-
TGTGCCAGCAGTGCCCCCCTAGGGGGGAATGGTATGGATGAGCAGTTCTTC
CASSAPLGGNGMDEQFF
>TRBV6-1|14|TRBJ2-3|few|-
TGTGCCAGCAGTGAAGGGTCTGTATCAGATACGCAGTATTTT
CASSEGSVSDTQYF
>TRBV3-1|14|TRBJ2-4|many|-
TGTGCCAGCAGCCAAGATCTAGCCAAAAACATTCAGTACTTC
CASSQDLAKNIQYF
>TRBV10-3|14|TRBJ1-3|-|-
TGTGCCATCAGTGAGTCGATGGGTGGAAACACCATATATTTT
CAISESMGGNTIYF
>TRBV20-1|14|TRBJ2-5|many|TRBD2
TGCAGTGCTCCGGGACTAGCGGGATTTGAGACCCAGTACTTC
CSAPGLAGFETQYF
>TRBV5-1|16|TRBJ2-7|few|TRBD1
TGCGCCAGCAGCTTGGCCGTACCGGGACAGGGCTACGAGCAGTACTTC
CASSLAVPGQGYEQYF
>TRBV7-9|16|TRBJ2-7|-|-
TGTGCCAGCAGCTTACCGGAGCCCCAAGGGTTGGACGAGCAGTACTTC
CASSLPEPQGLDEQYF
>TRBV3-1|14|TRBJ1-2|-|TRBD1
TGTGCCAGCAGTATTTCAGGGGGGGACTATGGCTACACCTTC
CASSISGGDYGYTF
>TRBV28|12|TRBJ2-1|-|-
TGTGCCAGCAATCCTACAGGGATTGAGCAGTTCTTC
CASNPTGIEQFF
>TRBV20-1|16|TRBJ1-4|-|-
TGCAGTGCTAGTCCCCGAAGGGCAACGGCACTGGAAAAACTGTTTTTT
CSASPRRATALEKLFF
>TRBV24-1|15|TRBJ2-3|few|-
TGTGCCACCAGTGATGCTAGATTGGACACAGATACGCAGTATTTT
CATSDARLDTDTQYF
>TRBV2|11|TRBJ2-7|many|-
TGTGCCAGCAAGGTCACCTACGAGCAGTACTTC
CASKVTYEQYF
>TRBV19|14|TRBJ2-7|-|-
TGTGCCAGTAGTATCTCCCCCCGCTGGGACGAGCAGTACTTC
CASSISPRWDEQYF
>TRBV20-1|14|TRBJ2-2|few|-
TGCAGTGCTCCGGACAGTTTGACCACCGGGGAGCTGTTTTTT
CSAPDSLTTGELFF
>TRBV19|15|TRBJ2-3|many|-
TGTGCCAGTATCTCGGTTCAGCGGGCCACAGATACGCAGTATTTT
CASISVQRATDTQYF
>TRBV10-2|13|TRBJ1-6|-|-
TGCGCCAGCAGTGCGACAGATAATTCACCCCTCCACTTT
CASSATDNSPLHF
>TRBV2|16|TRBJ1-5|many|-
TGTGCCAGCAGTGACCCCAGGGCTAATAGCAATCAGCCCCAGCATTTT
CASSDPRANSNQPQHF
>TRBV6-1|10|TRBJ2-5|many|-
TGTGCCATCTCTCAAGAGACCCAGTACTTC
CAISQETQYF
>TRBV28|17|TRBJ2-1|many|TRBD1
TGTGCCAGCAGTTTTTTCCCCCGCCGGGACAGTTGGGGTGAGCAGTTCTTC
CASSFFPRRDSWGEQFF
>TRBV7-3|15|TRBJ1-1|many|-
TGTGCCAGCAGCTTCACACCGAACGGGGGCACTGAAGCTTTCTTT
CASSFTPNGGTEAFF
>TRBV6-2/TRBV6-3|14|TRBJ1-6|many|-
TGTGCCAGCAGTTACGGACAGCTTAATTCACCCCTCCACTTT
CASSYGQLNSPLHF
>TRBV20-1|15|TRBJ2-1|few|TRBD2
TGCAGTGCTAGACGTAGCGGGAGGCTCCACAATGAGCAGTTCTTC
CSARRSGRLHNEQFF
>TRBV7-2|14|TRBJ2-2|-|-
TGTGCCAGCAGCGGGATGATTAACACCGGGGAGCTGTTTTTT
CASSGMINTGELFF
>TRBV15|15|TRBJ1-5|-|-
TGTCCCACCACCATAGGCTCGGTTAGCAGTCAGCCCCAGCATTTT
CPTTIGSVSSQPQHF
>TRBV13|16|TRBJ1-1|many|-
TGTGCCAGCAGCTTAGGTCAGACAGGACCCTACACTGAAGCTTTCTTT
CASSLGQTGPYTEAFF
>TRBV27|14|TRBJ1-2|many|-
TGTGCCAGCAGCCCCCTCGGTCATAACTATGGCTACACCTTC
CASSPLGHNYGYTF
>TRBV2|15|TRBJ2-5|many|TRBD2
TGTGCCAGCAGTGCTCTAGCGGGAGGGCCAGAGACCCAGTACTTC
CASSALAGGPETQYF
>TRBV18|16|TRBJ1-1|many|-
TGTGCCAGCTCACCATTGCGGTCGAGTGACGACACTGAAGCTTTCTTT
CASSPLRSSDDTEAFF
>TRBV7-9|13|TRBJ2-1|-|-
TGTGCCAGCAGCAAGGGGGTCCAAGAGACCCAGTTCTTC
CASSKGVQETQFF
>TRBV29-1|11|TRBJ2-7|few|TRBD1
TGCAGCACTGGGACAGGGAACGAGCAGTACTTC
CSTGTGNEQYF
>TRBV19|17|TRBJ1-5|few|-
TGTGCCAGTAGTACACGAGCCGCCAGGGGTGGCAATCAGCCCCAGCATTTT
CASSTRAARGGNQPQHF
>TRBV6-4|14|TRBJ1-2|once|-
TGTGCCAGCAGTTACTCACGAGAAGGCTATGGCTACACCTTC
CASSYSREGYGYTF
>TRBV2|15|TRBJ1-6|many|-
TGTGCCAGCAGTCTACAGGGTCCGCATAATTCACCCCTCCACTTT
CASSLQGPHNSPLHF
>TRBV6-4|17|TRBJ2-3|few|-
TGTGCCAGCATCCTCGGGAGCAGGCCAGCGGAGGCAGATACGCAGTATTTT
CASILGSRPAEADTQYF
>TRBV6-1|15|TRBJ2-7|few|TRBD2
TGTGCCAGCAAACCTTTGGGGGGGGGCTCCTACGAGCAGTACTTC
CASKPLGGGSYEQYF
>TRBV30|16|TRBJ2-3|many|-
TGTGCCTGGAGGAGACCGCGGGCTAGCAGGACAGATACGCAGTATTTT
CAWRRPRASRTDTQYF
>TRBV4-1|14|TRBJ2-5|-|TRBD2
TGCGCCAGCAGCCAAAGGGGACTACGGGAGACCCAGTACTTC
CASSQRGLRETQYF
>TRBV5-1|16|TRBJ1-4|few|-
TGCGCCAGCAGCATAGACAGCGCCACAACTAATGAAAAACTGTTTTTT
CASSIDSATTNEKLFF
>TRBV15|12|TRBJ2-1|few|-
TGTGCCACCACTACCAACAACAATGAGCAGTTCTTC
CATTTNNNEQFF
>TRBV2|16|TRBJ2-3|many|TRBD1
TGTGCCAGCAGTGACCCTGGACAGGGAAACACAGATACGCAGTATTTT
CASSDPGQGNTDTQYF
>TRBV11-3|17|TRBJ2-3|-|-
TGTGCCAGCAGCGCGGAGGGGCTTCCTCCCGGGACAGATACGCAGTATTTT
CASSAEGLPPGTDTQYF
>TRBV7-2|13|TRBJ2-5|many|-
TGTGCCAGCAGCGTACACATAGAAGAGACCCAGTACTTC
CASSVHIEETQYF
>TRBV28|16|TRBJ1-4|few|TRBD1
TGTGCCAGCAGTAGGGGCAGGGGGCCGTCTAATGAAAAACTGTTTTTT
CASSRGRGPSNEKLFF
>TRBV7-3|13|TRBJ2-1|many|-
TGTGCCAGCAGCTTAAGGACTCCTAATGAGCAGTTCTTC
CASSLRTPNEQFF